This TCR beta chain was profiled in a study of chemoradiotherapy in HPV16-positive cancers. Repeated repertoire sampling spanned the course of chemoradiotherapy. Study observations and caveats: In HPV16-positive patients, HPV-responsive T-cell expansion tracked better recurrence-free survival. The functional HPV-specific definition rests on just a couple of HPV16-positive patients.

Profiling relied on immunoSEQ multiplex PCR, and the TCRdb table lists in-frame clones only, not all of them. Of fewer than 11,000 clones in the sample, about 80% were seen once. Germline V CDR1 and CDR2: SGHAT, FQNNGV. The germline V and J ends were trimmed by 3 bases and 7 bases, with 12 bases remaining between them. The CDR3 totals 14 residues. For this clone: Its matching antigen is unknown.

The chain uses TRBV11-2 and TRBJ2-2, with TRBD2 as a possible D gene (6 bases). This TCR was sampled from a human donor with HPV-associated anogenital cancer. The specimen comprised tumor tissue, sampled from a patient who underwent chemoradiotherapy. The CDR3 reads CASSLWRGGGELFF. CDR3 in DNA: TGTGCCAGCAGCTTGTGGAGGGGCGGCGGGGAGCTGTTTTTT.